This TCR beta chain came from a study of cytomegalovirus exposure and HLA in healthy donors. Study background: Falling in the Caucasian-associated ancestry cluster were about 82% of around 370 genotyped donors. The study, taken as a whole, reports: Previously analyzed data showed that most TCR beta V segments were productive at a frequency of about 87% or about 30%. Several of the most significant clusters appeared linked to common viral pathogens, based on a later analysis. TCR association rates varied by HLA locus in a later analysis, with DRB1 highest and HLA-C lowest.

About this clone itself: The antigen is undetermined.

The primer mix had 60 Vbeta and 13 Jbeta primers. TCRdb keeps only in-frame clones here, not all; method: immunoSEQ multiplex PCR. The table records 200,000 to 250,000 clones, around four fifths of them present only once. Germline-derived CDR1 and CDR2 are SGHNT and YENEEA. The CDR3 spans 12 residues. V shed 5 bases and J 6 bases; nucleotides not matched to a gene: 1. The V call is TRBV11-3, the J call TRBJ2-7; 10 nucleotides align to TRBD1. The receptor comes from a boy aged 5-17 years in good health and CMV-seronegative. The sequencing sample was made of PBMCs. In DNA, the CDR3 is TGTGCCAGCAGCGGGACAGGGGCCGAGCAGTACTTC. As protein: CASSGTGAEQYF.